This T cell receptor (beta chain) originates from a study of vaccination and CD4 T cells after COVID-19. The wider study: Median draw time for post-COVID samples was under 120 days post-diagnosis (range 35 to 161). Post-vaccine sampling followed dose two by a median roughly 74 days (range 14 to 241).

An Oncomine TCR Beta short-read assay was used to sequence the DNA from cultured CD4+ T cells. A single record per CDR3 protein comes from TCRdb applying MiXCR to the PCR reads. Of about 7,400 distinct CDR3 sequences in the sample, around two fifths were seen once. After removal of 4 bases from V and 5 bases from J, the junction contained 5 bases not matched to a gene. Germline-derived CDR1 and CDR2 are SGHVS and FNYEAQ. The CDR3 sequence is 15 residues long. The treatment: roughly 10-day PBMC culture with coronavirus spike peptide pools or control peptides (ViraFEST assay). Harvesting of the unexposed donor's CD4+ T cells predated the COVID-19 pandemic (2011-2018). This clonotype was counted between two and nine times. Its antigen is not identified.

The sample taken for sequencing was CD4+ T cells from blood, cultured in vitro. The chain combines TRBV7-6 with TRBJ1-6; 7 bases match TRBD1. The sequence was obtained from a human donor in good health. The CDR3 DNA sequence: TGTGCCAGCAGCTCGGACAGGTTCAATAATTCACCCCTCCACTTT. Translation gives CASSSDRFNNSPLHF.